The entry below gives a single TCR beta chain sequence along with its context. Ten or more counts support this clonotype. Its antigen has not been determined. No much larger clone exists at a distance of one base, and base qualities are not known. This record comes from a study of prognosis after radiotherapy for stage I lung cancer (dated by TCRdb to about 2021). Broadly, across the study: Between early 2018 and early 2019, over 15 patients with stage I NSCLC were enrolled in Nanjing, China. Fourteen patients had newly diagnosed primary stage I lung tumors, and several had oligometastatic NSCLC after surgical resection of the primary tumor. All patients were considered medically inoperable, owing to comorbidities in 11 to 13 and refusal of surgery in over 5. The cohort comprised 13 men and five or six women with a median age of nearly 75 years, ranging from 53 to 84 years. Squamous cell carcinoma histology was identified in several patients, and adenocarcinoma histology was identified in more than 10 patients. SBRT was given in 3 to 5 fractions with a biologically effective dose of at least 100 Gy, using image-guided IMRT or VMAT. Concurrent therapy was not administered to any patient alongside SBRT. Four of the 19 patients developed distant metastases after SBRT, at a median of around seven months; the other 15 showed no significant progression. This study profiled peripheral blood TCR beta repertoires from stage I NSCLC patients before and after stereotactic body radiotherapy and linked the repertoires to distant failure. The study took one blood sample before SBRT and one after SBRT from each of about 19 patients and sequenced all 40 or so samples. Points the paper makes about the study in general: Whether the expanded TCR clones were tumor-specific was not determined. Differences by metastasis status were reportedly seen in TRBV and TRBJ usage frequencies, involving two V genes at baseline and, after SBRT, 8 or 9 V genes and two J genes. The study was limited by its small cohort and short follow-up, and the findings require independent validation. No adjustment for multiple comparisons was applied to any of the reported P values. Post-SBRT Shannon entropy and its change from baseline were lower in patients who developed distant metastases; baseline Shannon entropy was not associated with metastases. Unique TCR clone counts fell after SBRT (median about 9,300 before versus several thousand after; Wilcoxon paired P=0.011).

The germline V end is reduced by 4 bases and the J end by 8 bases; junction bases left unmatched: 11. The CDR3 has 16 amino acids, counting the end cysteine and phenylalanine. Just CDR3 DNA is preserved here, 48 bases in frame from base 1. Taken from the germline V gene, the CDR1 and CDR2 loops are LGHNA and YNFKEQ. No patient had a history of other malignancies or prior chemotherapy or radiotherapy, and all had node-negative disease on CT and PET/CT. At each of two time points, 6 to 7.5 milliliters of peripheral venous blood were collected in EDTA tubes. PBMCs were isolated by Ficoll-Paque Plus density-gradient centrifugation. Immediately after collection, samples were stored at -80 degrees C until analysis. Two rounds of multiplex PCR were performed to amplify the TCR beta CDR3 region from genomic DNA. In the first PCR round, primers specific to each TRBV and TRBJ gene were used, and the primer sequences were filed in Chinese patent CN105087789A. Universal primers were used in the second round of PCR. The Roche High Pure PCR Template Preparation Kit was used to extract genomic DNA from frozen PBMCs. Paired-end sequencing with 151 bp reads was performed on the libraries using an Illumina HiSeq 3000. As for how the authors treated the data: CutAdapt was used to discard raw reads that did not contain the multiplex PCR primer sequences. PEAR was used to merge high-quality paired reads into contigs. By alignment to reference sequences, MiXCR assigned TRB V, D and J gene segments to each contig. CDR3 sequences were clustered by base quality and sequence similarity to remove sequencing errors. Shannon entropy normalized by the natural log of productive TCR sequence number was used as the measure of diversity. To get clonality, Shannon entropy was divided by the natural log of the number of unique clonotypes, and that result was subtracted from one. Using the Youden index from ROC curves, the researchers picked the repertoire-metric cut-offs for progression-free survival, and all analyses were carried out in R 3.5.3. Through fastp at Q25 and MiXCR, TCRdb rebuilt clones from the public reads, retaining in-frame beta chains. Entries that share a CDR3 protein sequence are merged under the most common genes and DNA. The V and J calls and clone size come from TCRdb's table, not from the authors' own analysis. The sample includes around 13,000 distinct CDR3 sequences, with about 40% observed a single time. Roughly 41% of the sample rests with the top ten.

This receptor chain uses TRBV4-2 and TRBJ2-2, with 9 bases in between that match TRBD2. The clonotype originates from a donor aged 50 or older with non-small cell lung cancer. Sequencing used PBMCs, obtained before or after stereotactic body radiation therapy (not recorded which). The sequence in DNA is TGTGCCAGCAGCCCGTTGTGGCGGGGGGGGATTGGGGAGCTGTTTTTT. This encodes CASSPLWRGGIGELFF.